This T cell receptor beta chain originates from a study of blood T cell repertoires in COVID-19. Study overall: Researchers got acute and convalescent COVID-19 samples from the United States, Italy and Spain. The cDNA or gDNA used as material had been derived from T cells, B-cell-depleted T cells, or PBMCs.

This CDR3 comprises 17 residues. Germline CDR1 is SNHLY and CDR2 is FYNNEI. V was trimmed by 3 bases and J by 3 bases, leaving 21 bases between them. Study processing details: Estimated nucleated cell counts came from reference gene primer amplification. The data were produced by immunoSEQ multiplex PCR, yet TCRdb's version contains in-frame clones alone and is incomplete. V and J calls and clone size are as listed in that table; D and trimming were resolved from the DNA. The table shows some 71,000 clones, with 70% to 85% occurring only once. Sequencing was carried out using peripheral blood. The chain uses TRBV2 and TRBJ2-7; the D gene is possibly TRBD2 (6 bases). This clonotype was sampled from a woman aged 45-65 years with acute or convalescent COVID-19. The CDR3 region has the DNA TGTGCCAGCAGTGAGGTACAGCCTTCGCGGGGTGTCTACGAGCAGTACTTC. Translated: CASSEVQPSRGVYEQYF.